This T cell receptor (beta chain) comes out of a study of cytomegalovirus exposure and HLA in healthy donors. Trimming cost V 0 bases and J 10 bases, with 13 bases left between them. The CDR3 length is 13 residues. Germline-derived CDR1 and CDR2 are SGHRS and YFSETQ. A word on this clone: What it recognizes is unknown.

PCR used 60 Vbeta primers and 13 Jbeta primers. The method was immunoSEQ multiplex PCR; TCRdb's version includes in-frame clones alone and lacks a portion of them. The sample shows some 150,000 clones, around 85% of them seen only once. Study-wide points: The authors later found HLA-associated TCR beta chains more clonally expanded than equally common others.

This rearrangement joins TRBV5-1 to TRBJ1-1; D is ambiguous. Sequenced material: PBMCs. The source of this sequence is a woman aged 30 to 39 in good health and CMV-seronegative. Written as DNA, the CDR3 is TGCGCCAGCAGCTTGGGAGGGAAGGCTGGAGCTTTCTTT. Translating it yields CASSLGGKAGAFF. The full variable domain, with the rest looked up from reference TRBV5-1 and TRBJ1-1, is KAGVTQTPRYLIKTRGQQVTLSCSPISGHRSVSWYQQTPGQGLQFLFEYFSETQRNKGNFPGRFSGRQFSNSRSEMNVSTLELGDSALYLCASSLGGKAGAFFGQGTRLTVV.